This TCR beta chain was identified during a study of blood T cell repertoires in COVID-19. As for the study in general: The United States, Italy and Spain provided the acute and convalescent COVID-19 samples.

V was cut by 1 base and J by 5 bases, with 14 bases left in between. The CDR3 is 15 amino acids. Germline lookup yields CDR1 SGHTA and CDR2 FQGNSA. In its sample, this clone was seen once. The data were produced by immunoSEQ multiplex PCR, yet TCRdb's version contains in-frame clones alone and is incomplete. This repertoire shows 120,000 to 150,000 clones, 75% to 85% found once; its top ten account for 13%. The TCR sequence derives from a man between 60 and 70 years old with active or convalescent COVID-19. The rearrangement links TRBV7-2 to TRBJ1-2, with D possibly matching TRBD1 (5 bases). Sequencing was done on a sample of peripheral blood. The CDR3 region has the DNA TGTGCCAGCAGCTTAGGGGGGTTGGGACTGTATGGCTACACCTTC. It encodes CASSLGGLGLYGYTF.